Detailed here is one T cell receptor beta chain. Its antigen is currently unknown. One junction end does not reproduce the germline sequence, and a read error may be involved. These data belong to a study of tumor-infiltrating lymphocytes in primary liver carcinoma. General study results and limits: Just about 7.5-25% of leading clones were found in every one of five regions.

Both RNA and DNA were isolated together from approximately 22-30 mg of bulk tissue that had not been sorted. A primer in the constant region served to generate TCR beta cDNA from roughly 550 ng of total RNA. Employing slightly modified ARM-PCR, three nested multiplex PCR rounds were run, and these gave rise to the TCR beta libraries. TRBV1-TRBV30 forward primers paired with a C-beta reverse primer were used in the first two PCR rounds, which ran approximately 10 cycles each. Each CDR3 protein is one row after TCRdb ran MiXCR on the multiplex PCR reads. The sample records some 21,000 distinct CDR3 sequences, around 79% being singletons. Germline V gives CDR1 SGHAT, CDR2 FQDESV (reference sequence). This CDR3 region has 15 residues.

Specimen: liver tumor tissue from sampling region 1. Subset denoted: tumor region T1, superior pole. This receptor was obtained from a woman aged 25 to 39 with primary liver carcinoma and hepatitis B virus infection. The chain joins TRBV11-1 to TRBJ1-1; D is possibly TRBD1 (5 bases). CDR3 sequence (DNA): TGTGCCAGCAGCTCAACTGAGACAGTGAACACTGAAGCTTCCTTT. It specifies CASSSTETVNTEASF.